The 22 T cell receptor beta chains in this list originate from one sample, sequenced in a study of cytomegalovirus exposure and HLA in healthy donors. PCR used 60 Vbeta primers and 13 Jbeta primers. Measured with immunoSEQ multiplex PCR; TCRdb has only the in-frame clones, and not every one. The sample gives some 150,000 clones, approximately 80% of which show up once; approximately 1.8% is in the top ten. The material sequenced was PBMCs. The receptors stem from a female donor in good health and CMV-seropositive.

The chain recombines TRBV6-1 with TRBJ2-7, with 13 nucleotides matching TRBD2. The CDR3 totals 15 residues. Trimming at V came to 3 bases and at J to 6 bases, leaving 5 bases not matched to a gene. Germline V gives CDR1 MNHNS, CDR2 SASEGT. The CDR3 DNA is TGTGCCAGCAGTGAGAGACTAGCGGGAGGACGCGAGCAGTACTTC. Its translation is CASSERLAGGREQYF.

This clone was found a few times. This sequence joins TRBV2 and TRBJ1-1, with 9 bases identical to TRBD1. CDR1 SNHLY and CDR2 FYNNEI come from the germline V gene. With 2 bases clipped from V and 1 base from J, the junction kept 2 bases outside the gene matches. This CDR3 has 15 amino acids. The CDR3 region has the DNA TGTGCCAGCAGTGAACGGGACAGGGCGAACACTGAAGCTTTCTTT. This codes for CASSERDRANTEAFF.

The chain carries TRBV5-1 and TRBJ1-1, with TRBD1 matching 9 bases. The CDR3 has 16 amino acids. Trimming removed 4 bases from V and 4 bases from J; junction bases left unmatched: 11. Germline V gene sequence: CDR1 SGHRS, CDR2 YFSETQ. CDR3 region: CASSPGTGLSVTEAFF. CDR3 bases: TGCGCCAGCAGCCCAGGGACAGGGCTTTCGGTCACTGAAGCTTTCTTT.

There are a few counts of this clone. Here the CDR3 reads CASSIGQGREELEAFF. As DNA, the CDR3 is TGTGCCAGTAGCATCGGACAAGGAAGGGAGGAACTTGAAGCTTTCTTT. The rearrangement links TRBV19 to TRBJ1-1; maybe TRBD1 (5 bases). The V gene's germline CDR1 is LNHDA and CDR2 SQIVND (reference sequence). V gave up 6 bases and J gave up 7 bases, with 24 bases separating them. The CDR3 runs 16 residues. Full variable domain (missing parts from reference TRBV19 and TRBJ1-1): DGGITQSPKYLFRKEGQNVTLSCEQNLNHDAMYWYRQDPGQGLRLIYYSQIVNDFQKGDIAEGYSVSREKKESFPLTVTSAQKNPTAFYLCASSIGQGREELEAFFGQGTRLTVV.

V is TRBV27 and J is TRBJ1-1; D unresolved. Germline CDR1 MNHEY, CDR2 SMNVEV (reference sequence). This CDR3 spans 13 amino acids. Trimming stripped 5 bases from V and 11 bases from J, with 18 bases between. The CDR3 loop reads CASSPVERSVAFF. The CDR3 coding sequence is TGTGCCAGCAGTCCAGTAGAACGGAGCGTGGCTTTCTTT.

V is TRBV30 and J is TRBJ1-2, with 8 bases lining up with TRBD1. This CDR3 has 16 residues. The germline CDR1 and CDR2 sequences are GTSNPN and SVGIG (reference sequence). Losses at the gene ends were 0 bases for V and 4 bases for J; bases not matched to a gene: 10. Here the CDR3 DNA reads TGTGCCTGGAGTGTAGAACCGCCGGGACAGGTCTATGGCTACACCTTC. This translates into CAWSVEPPGQVYGYTF.

The genes are TRBV5-1 and TRBJ2-5; the match to TRBD2 covers 7 bases. Germline assignment: CDR1 SGHRS and CDR2 YFSETQ. The CDR3 has 15 amino acids. V was clipped by 4 bases and J by 4 bases; unmatched bases: 10. The CDR3 loop is CASSRGSGGGETQYF. The CDR3 DNA sequence: TGCGCCAGCAGCCGGGGGTCGGGGGGAGGAGAGACCCAGTACTTC.

The V and J genes are TRBV6-6 and TRBJ1-5, with TRBD1 matching over 8 bases. Germline assignment: CDR1 MNHNY and CDR2 SVGAGI (reference sequence). This CDR3 contains 16 residues. Trimming cost V 0 bases and J 5 bases; bases outside gene matches: 6. The CDR3 sequence is CASSYSGQGFDQPQHF. For the CDR3, the DNA is TGTGCCAGCAGTTACTCCGGACAGGGCTTCGATCAGCCCCAGCATTTT.

The gene calls are TRBV5-3 and TRBJ2-1; D possibly corresponds to TRBD2 (6 bases). TRBV5-3 is an open reading frame whose function is uncertain. Trimming removed 5 bases at V and 2 bases at J, with 17 bases between. This CDR3 spans 16 amino acids. The CDR3 loop is CARSPLLRGTYNEQFF. The CDR3 region has the DNA TGTGCCAGAAGTCCCCTTTTGCGGGGTACCTACAATGAGCAGTTCTTC.

The chain links TRBV6-1 to TRBJ1-1; 7 bases are a match to TRBD1. The V and J ends lost 6 bases and 0 bases, in that order; junction bases with no gene match: 7. Per the germline V gene, CDR1 is MNHNS and CDR2 is SASEGT. The CDR3 covers 15 residues. CDR3 in DNA: TGTGCCAGCAGACTGACAGGGAATATGAACACTGAAGCTTTCTTT. It encodes CASRLTGNMNTEAFF.

The rearrangement links TRBV5-1 to TRBJ1-2, with D hard to call. The CDR3 is made up of 15 amino acids. Trimming stripped 2 bases from V and 2 bases from J, with 13 bases between. Germline CDR1 and CDR2: SGHRS and YFSETQ. The CDR3 DNA is TGCGCCAGCAGCTTCAACCCCGGGGAGAACTATGGCTACACCTTC. It yields the protein CASSFNPGENYGYTF.

The chain links TRBV11-2 to TRBJ1-2, with TRBD1 matching over 9 bases. This CDR3 spans 14 amino acids. CDR1 and CDR2 from the germline V gene are SGHAT and FQNNGV. With 5 bases clipped from V and 7 bases from J, the junction kept 8 bases outside the gene matches. The CDR3 DNA reads TGTGCCAGCAGCCCGAGGGACAGGGTGGGTGGCTACACCTTC. Protein: CASSPRDRVGGYTF.

This clone was picked up one time. The V call is TRBV2, the J call TRBJ2-1; TRBD1 matches 8 bases. This CDR3 is built from 12 residues. Unmatched junction bases numbered 11, after V lost 7 bases and J lost 15 bases. The germline gives CDR1 SNHLY, CDR2 FYNNEI. The CDR3: CASTVSDRESFF. CDR3 nucleotides: TGTGCCAGCACAGTGTCGGACAGGGAGTCGTTCTTC.

The chain employs TRBV5-4 and TRBJ2-2; 11 positions match TRBD2. This CDR3 is 16 amino acids long. Germline V gives CDR1 SGHNT, CDR2 YYREEE (reference sequence). V shed 0 bases, J shed 7 bases, and the junction held 5 bases outside the gene matches. CDR3 sequence: CASSLALAGAGGELFF. Here the CDR3 DNA reads TGTGCCAGCAGCTTGGCACTAGCGGGAGCTGGCGGGGAGCTGTTTTTT.

The chain is built from TRBV7-9 and TRBJ2-2, with 7 positions matching TRBD1. Germline V gene sequence: CDR1 SEHNR, CDR2 FQNEAQ (reference sequence). CDR3 length: 15 amino acids. With 7 bases clipped from V and 5 bases from J, the junction kept 10 bases outside the gene matches. The CDR3 region has the DNA TGTGCCAGCACCCCGACAGGGATTCGGACCGGGGAGCTGTTTTTT. Its protein is CASTPTGIRTGELFF. Supplemented by reference TRBV7-9 and TRBJ2-2, the full variable domain reads DTGVSQNPRHKITKRGQNVTFRCDPISEHNRLYWYRQTLGQGPEFLTYFQNEAQLEKSRLLSDRFSAERPKGSFSTLEIQRTEQGDSAMYLCASTPTGIRTGELFFGEGSRLTVL.

This clone was found a few times. This sequence joins TRBV27 and TRBJ2-3; D unclear. V lost 4 bases and J 0 bases, leaving 11 bases between the germline ends. Germline V gene sequence: CDR1 MNHEY, CDR2 SMNVEV (reference sequence). The CDR3 spans 15 residues. In DNA form, the CDR3 reads TGTGCCAGCAGTTCCACCCCGACTAGCACAGATACGCAGTATTTT. Encoded protein: CASSSTPTSTDTQYF.

The chain is built from TRBV18 and TRBJ2-3, with TRBD2 matching 11 bases. Germline CDR1 KGHSH, CDR2 LQKENI. V shed 6 bases and J 4 bases; nucleotides not matched to a gene: 9. This CDR3 is 16 amino acids long. CDR3 region: CASSPLTSGVADTQYF. CDR3 nucleotide sequence: TGTGCCAGCTCCCCGTTGACTAGCGGGGTGGCAGATACGCAGTATTTT.

The V call is TRBV30, the J call TRBJ2-1, with 8 nucleotides matching TRBD1. V lost 1 base and J lost 2; bases outside the gene matches: 7. Germline CDR1 GTSNPN, CDR2 SVGIG (reference sequence). This CDR3 comprises 16 residues. For the CDR3, the DNA is TGTGCCTGGAGTGGGAATACAGGGGGAACCTACAATGAGCAGTTCTTC. This sequence encodes CAWSGNTGGTYNEQFF. Variable domain in full (rest from reference TRBV30 and TRBJ2-1): SQTIHQWPATLVQPVGSPLSLECTVEGTSNPNLYWYRQAAGRGLQLLFYSVGIGQISSEVPQNLSASRPQDRQFILSSKKLLLSDSGFYLCAWSGNTGGTYNEQFFGPGTRLTVL.

The chain links TRBV7-2 to TRBJ2-5; no definite D call. The CDR3 is made up of 14 amino acids. Germline lookup yields CDR1 SGHTA and CDR2 FQGNSA. Trimming removed 1 base from V and 2 bases from J, with 8 bases in between. For the CDR3, the DNA is TGTGCCAGCAGCTTAGATCCCGGTCAAGAGACCCAGTACTTC. Translated, it gives CASSLDPGQETQYF.

This chain connects TRBV4-1 to TRBJ2-2; tentatively, D is TRBD2 (7 bases). CDR3 length equals 18 residues. The V gene's germline CDR1 is MGHRA and CDR2 YSYEKL. Trimming took off 2 bases at V and 6 bases at J, with 22 bases between the two ends. The CDR3 DNA sequence: TGCGCCAGCAGCCAATACAACGTGGGGGGGGGCTCTTCCGGGGAGCTGTTTTTT. It is translated as CASSQYNVGGGSSGELFF.

The gene calls are TRBV5-1 and TRBJ1-1; 7 nucleotides match TRBD1. Trimming removed 0 bases from V and 11 bases from J; junction bases left unmatched: 10. CDR3 length equals 14 residues. The germline gives CDR1 SGHRS, CDR2 YFSETQ. The CDR3 bases are TGCGCCAGCAGCTTGGCCACCGGGACAGAGTTGGCTTTCTTT. It encodes CASSLATGTELAFF.

This chain links TRBV2 with TRBJ2-5; a possible D gene is TRBD2 (5 bases). The end of the DNA fits TRBJ2-7 better, so the J call may be wrong. Germline assignment: CDR1 SNHLY and CDR2 FYNNEI. The CDR3 spans 13 residues. The CDR3 sequence: CASSEGLRYEQYF. DNA of the CDR3: TGTGCCAGCAGTGAAGGACTACGGTACGAGCAGTACTTC.